Listed below are T cell receptor beta chains from one sample, sequenced in a study of cytomegalovirus exposure and HLA in healthy donors. The method was immunoSEQ multiplex PCR; TCRdb's version includes in-frame clones alone and lacks a portion of them. Here the sample spans 110,000 to 150,000 clones, 79% being singletons. Material: PBMCs. The receptors stem from a man aged 18 to 29 in good health and CMV-seronegative. CDR3s include the opening cysteine and the closing phenylalanine or tryptophan. D genes are given only for firm matches. Clone sizes are given selectively: once, few, many, or a class where the clone is expanded.

CDR3aa | CDR3nt | j_gene | abundance | d_gene | v_gene
CASGTLAGGRTDTQYF | TGTGCCAGCGGAACCTTAGCGGGGGGTCGAACAGATACGCAGTATTTT | TRBJ2-3 | NA | TRBD2 | TRBV7-2
CASSYGGAETGELFF | TGTGCCAGCAGTTATGGGGGCGCGGAAACCGGGGAGCTGTTTTTT | TRBJ2-2 | NA | NA | TRBV6-5
CASSLLQANYGYTF | TGTGCCAGCAGCTTGTTACAGGCTAACTATGGCTACACCTTC | TRBJ1-2 | NA | NA | TRBV5-6
CATSRDWTDGDSPLHF | TGTGCCACCAGCAGAGATTGGACGGACGGGGATTCACCCCTCCACTTT | TRBJ1-6 | NA | NA | TRBV15
CASSSTGDGYEQYF | TGTGCCAGCAGTTCTACAGGGGATGGCTACGAGCAGTACTTC | TRBJ2-7 | NA | TRBD1 | TRBV28
CASSGNWDRDTETQYF | TGTGCCAGCAGTGGCAATTGGGACAGGGATACGGAGACCCAGTACTTC | TRBJ2-5 | once | TRBD1 | TRBV2
CASSPRQGEQYF | TGTGCCAGCAGCCCCCGACAGGGCGAGCAGTACTTC | TRBJ2-7 | NA | NA | TRBV21-1
CASSPSGDTEAFF | TGTGCTAGCAGCCCTTCAGGCGACACTGAAGCTTTCTTT | TRBJ1-1 | few | NA | TRBV7-7
CASSLEVGGTQYF | TGTGCCAGCAGCTTAGAAGTAGGGGGAACGCAGTATTTT | TRBJ2-3 | NA | NA | TRBV7-2
CATSRGSTEQYF | TGTGCCACCAGCAGAGGCTCGACGGAGCAGTACTTC | TRBJ2-5 | NA | NA | TRBV15
CASSGDSLNTEAFF | TGTGCCAGCAGTGGGGACAGCTTGAACACTGAAGCTTTCTTT | TRBJ1-1 | NA | TRBD1 | TRBV9
CASSLDPQGSYTF | TGCGCCAGCAGCCTCGATCCCCAGGGAAGCTACACCTTC | TRBJ1-2 | NA | NA | TRBV4-3
CASSTTGSYEQYF | TGTGCCAGCAGTACCACAGGTTCCTACGAGCAGTACTTC | TRBJ2-7 | NA | NA | TRBV6-5
CASSPYSGGVHQPQHF | TGTGCCAGCAGCCCGTATTCAGGGGGCGTACATCAGCCCCAGCATTTT | TRBJ1-5 | few | TRBD1 | TRBV7-2
CASSLVPGASATNEKLFF | TGTGCCAGCAGCTTAGTCCCAGGTGCCTCTGCAACTAATGAAAAACTGTTTTTT | TRBJ1-4 | NA | NA | TRBV11-2
CASSLTGGGIAEAFF | TGTGCCAGCAGCTTGACAGGGGGTGGAATTGCTGAAGCTTTCTTT | TRBJ1-1 | NA | TRBD1 | TRBV7-6
CPGSQKGWTEALYEQYF | TGTCCTGGGAGCCAAAAGGGTTGGACAGAGGCGTTATACGAGCAGTACTTC | TRBJ2-7 | NA | NA | TRBV22-1
CASSEALTGIRWNTEAFF | TGTGCCAGCAGTGAAGCGCTTACCGGGATTAGGTGGAACACTGAAGCTTTCTTT | TRBJ1-1 | NA | NA | TRBV6-1
CASSLSSGGTEAFF | TGCGCCAGCAGCTTGTCCTCGGGGGGTACTGAAGCTTTCTTT | TRBJ1-1 | NA | NA | TRBV5-1